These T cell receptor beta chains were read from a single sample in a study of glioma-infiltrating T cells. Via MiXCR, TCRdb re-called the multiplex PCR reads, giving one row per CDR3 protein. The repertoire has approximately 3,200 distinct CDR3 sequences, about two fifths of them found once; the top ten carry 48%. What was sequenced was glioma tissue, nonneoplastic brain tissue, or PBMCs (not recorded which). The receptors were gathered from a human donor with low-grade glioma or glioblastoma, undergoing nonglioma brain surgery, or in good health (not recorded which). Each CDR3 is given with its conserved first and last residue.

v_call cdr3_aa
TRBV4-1 CASFRLSNEQFF
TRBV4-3 CASSQGQGALYGYTF
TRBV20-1 CSARRVGNQTTNEKLFF
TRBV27 CASSSTDGSYEQYF
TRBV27 CDSSIYLCSVHSGITDTQYF
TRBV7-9 CASSDQNQPQHF
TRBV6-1 CASAGVNTIYF
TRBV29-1 CSVEARRDGRIGEQYF
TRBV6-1 CASSSSRSNEQFF
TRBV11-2 CASSRDSDNSPPHF
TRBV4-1 CASSPLSGVGYNEQFF
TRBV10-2 CASREGTAVTNYGYTF
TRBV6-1 CASTTGTSGSEQYF
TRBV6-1 CASSTGLAGGQDTQYF
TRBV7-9 CASSSGTLQETQYF
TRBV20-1 CSARIPGTGFTEAFF
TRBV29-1 CSVDRTGGGEQFF